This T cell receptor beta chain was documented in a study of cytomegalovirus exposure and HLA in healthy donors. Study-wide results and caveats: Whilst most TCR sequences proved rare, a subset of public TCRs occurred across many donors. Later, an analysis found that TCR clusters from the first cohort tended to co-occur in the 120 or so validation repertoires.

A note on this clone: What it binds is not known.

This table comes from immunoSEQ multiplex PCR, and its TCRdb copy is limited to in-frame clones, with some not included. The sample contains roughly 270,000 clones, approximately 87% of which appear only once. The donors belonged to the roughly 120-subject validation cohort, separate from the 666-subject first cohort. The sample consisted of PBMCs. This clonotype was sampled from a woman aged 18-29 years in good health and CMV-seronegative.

CDR3 bases: TGTGCCAGCAGTTTTCCTAGCGGGAACTCCTACAATGAGCAGTTCTTC. Protein: CASSFPSGNSYNEQFF. This chain uses TRBV27 with TRBJ2-1; 9 bases agree with TRBD2. With V trimmed by 3 bases and J by 0 bases, 3 bases remained unmatched. The length of the CDR3 is 16 residues. The V gene's germline CDR1 is MNHEY and CDR2 SMNVEV (reference sequence).